A single sample is the source of the 12 T cell receptor beta chains below, sequenced in a study of T cells in Graves' hyperthyroidism and ophthalmopathy. Researchers took RNA transcripts and amplified the TCR beta CDR3 regions from them. In the first-round RT-PCR of the TCR CDR3, the HTBI primer set was used. TCRdb reprocessed the multiplex PCR reads via MiXCR and lists one record per CDR3 protein. This sample carries about 510,000 distinct CDR3 sequences, 46% of them seen once, and the ten largest clones take around 47%. Sequenced material: peripheral blood or thyroid tissue (not recorded which). These receptors were collected from an adult woman with Graves' disease, either hyperthyroidism or ophthalmopathy (not recorded which).

The chain employs TRBV7-2 and TRBJ1-3; D may be TRBD1 (5 bases). Trimming cost V 4 bases and J 5 bases, with 15 bases left between them. Germline V lookup: CDR1 SGHTA, CDR2 FQGNSA. The CDR3 length is 15 residues. The CDR3 loop reads CASSSTRVSRNTIYF. Written as DNA, the CDR3 is TGTGCCAGCAGCTCCACCAGGGTTTCAAGAAACACCATATATTTT.

This chain links TRBV7-9 with TRBJ2-7; TRBD1 matches 7 bases. The germline gives CDR1 SEHNR, CDR2 FQNEAQ (reference sequence). The CDR3 extends over 14 amino acids. The J segment lost 4 bases and the V segment lost 5 bases, leaving 8 bases of the junction unmatched. The CDR3 protein is CASSQGGSMYEQYF. The CDR3 DNA is TGTGCCAGCAGCCAAGGGGGCTCAATGTACGAGCAGTACTTC.

The V call is TRBV2, the J call TRBJ2-2; 7 bases line up with TRBD2. This CDR3 has 15 residues. The trim removed 6 bases at V and 7 bases at J, leaving 11 bases unmatched. The germline CDR1 and CDR2 sequences are SNHLY and FYNNEI. The CDR3 loop reads CASSFTGGAGGELFF. The CDR3 DNA sequence: TGTGCCAGCAGCTTTACGGGAGGCGCGGGCGGGGAGCTGTTTTTT.

The chain carries TRBV5-1 and TRBJ1-2, with 9 bases identical to TRBD1. This CDR3 has 16 amino acids. The ends lost 4 bases at V and 7 bases at J; junction bases unmatched: 14. In germline, CDR1 is SGHRS, CDR2 YFSETQ. CDR3 nucleotides: TGCGCCAGCAGCGACCCGGGACAGGGAAGGTTGAGTGGCTACACCTTC. Its protein product is CASSDPGQGRLSGYTF.

The CDR3 protein is CASSGGVAGPQETQYF. CDR3 DNA: TGTGCCAGCAGCGGTGGGGTAGCGGGGCCTCAAGAGACCCAGTACTTC. The gene calls are TRBV2 and TRBJ2-5, with 8 nucleotides matching TRBD2. CDR3 size: 16 residues. Germline-derived CDR1 and CDR2 are SNHLY and FYNNEI. V lost 6 bases, J lost 2 bases, and 11 bases stayed unmatched.

The chain employs TRBV10-3 and TRBJ2-7, with 10 bases aligning to TRBD2. Looked up from germline, CDR1 is ENHRY and CDR2 is SYGVKD. V lost 6 bases and J lost 4; bases outside the gene matches: 3. This CDR3 is built from 13 residues. The CDR3 here is CAIRVAGGYEQYF. CDR3 coding DNA: TGTGCCATCAGGGTAGCGGGGGGATACGAGCAGTACTTC.

This chain joins TRBV5-4 and TRBJ2-5; 9 nucleotides align to TRBD2. Per germline, CDR1 SGHNT and CDR2 YYREEE (reference sequence). The CDR3 has 16 residues. J gave up 5 bases and V 3 bases, and 11 bases lay outside the gene matches. This CDR3 reads CASSSAGGPRGETQYF. DNA for the CDR3: TGTGCCAGCAGCTCCGCGGGAGGGCCGCGGGGGGAGACCCAGTACTTC.

This sequence joins TRBV9 and TRBJ1-2; 10 bases align to TRBD1. The J segment lost 4 bases and the V segment lost 3 bases, leaving 6 bases of the junction unmatched. The CDR3 loop spans 15 amino acids. Germline V CDR1 and CDR2: SGDLS, YYNGEE. Here the CDR3 DNA reads TGTGCCAGCAGCGGCCGGGACAGGGGCTTCTATGGCTACACCTTC. This sequence encodes CASSGRDRGFYGYTF.

This chain connects TRBV7-9 to TRBJ1-4; D is undetermined. V lost 4 bases and J lost 7, with 4 bases in between. The CDR3 consists of 11 residues. The germline V gene has CDR1 SEHNR and CDR2 FQNEAQ (reference sequence). CDR3 DNA sequence: TGTGCCAGCAGCTCCCGTGAAAAACTGTTTTTT. This sequence encodes CASSSREKLFF.

This clonotype has a single count. The chain couples TRBV7-9 to TRBJ2-7; D not resolved. Trimming pared 2 bases from V and 4 bases from J, leaving 12 bases between. The CDR3 totals 14 residues. CDR1 is SEHNR and CDR2 is FQNEAQ in the germline V gene (reference sequence). The CDR3 region has the DNA TGTGCCAGCAGCTTATCAGGTGGGGATTACGAGCAGTACTTC. Residues: CASSLSGGDYEQYF. Based on the CDR3 plus reference TRBV7-9 and TRBJ2-7, the full variable domain is DTGVSQNPRHKITKRGQNVTFRCDPISEHNRLYWYRQTLGQGPEFLTYFQNEAQLEKSRLLSDRFSAERPKGSFSTLEIQRTEQGDSAMYLCASSLSGGDYEQYFGPGTRLTVT.

This chain connects TRBV5-4 to TRBJ2-7; D may be TRBD1 (6 bases). The germline V gene encodes CDR1 SGHNT and CDR2 YYREEE (reference sequence). V gave up 4 bases and J gave up 1 base, with 18 bases separating them. This CDR3 spans 16 amino acids. The CDR3 sequence is CASSGNREDISYEQYF. The CDR3 bases are TGTGCCAGCAGCGGAAACAGGGAAGACATATCCTACGAGCAGTACTTC. The variable domain in full, completed from reference TRBV5-4 and TRBJ2-7, reads ETGVTQSPTHLIKTRGQQVTLRCSSQSGHNTVSWYQQALGQGPQFIFQYYREEENGRGNFPPRFSGLQFPNYSSELNVNALELDDSALYLCASSGNREDISYEQYFGPGTRLTVT.

The V gene is TRBV5-1, the J gene TRBJ1-1; perhaps TRBD1 as D (5 bases). V was shortened by 4 bases and J by 4 bases, with 17 bases between the two germline ends. The CDR3 sequence is 15 residues long. Germline CDR1 and CDR2: SGHRS and YFSETQ. CDR3 coding DNA: TGCGCCAGCAGCGCACAGGCTACCAAAGGCACTGAAGCTTTCTTT. Residues: CASSAQATKGTEAFF.